This is a list of T cell receptor beta chains from one sample in a study of blood T cell repertoires in COVID-19. Sequencing was performed with immunoSEQ multiplex PCR; in TCRdb, only in-frame clones are kept and a portion is missing. The data show 360,000 or so clones, about 88% seen once. What was sequenced was PBMCs or T cells enriched from blood (not recorded which). Every receptor here comes from a woman in her 30s who had been exposed to COVID-19. Each CDR3 is given with its conserved first and last residue. Fields, in order: CDR3 protein, CDR3 DNA, clone size, D gene, J gene, V gene. The D gene is left open where the match is weak. Size is stated for part of the rows, as once, few or many counts, or as a class when the clone is expanded.

CASSQGQFFTDTQYF | TGTGCCAGCAGCCAGGGACAGTTTTTCACAGATACGCAGTATTTT | - | TRBD1 | TRBJ2-3 | TRBV11-3
CASTHHSNSNQPQHF | TGTGCCAGTACTCACCACAGTAATAGCAATCAGCCCCAGCATTTT | - | - | TRBJ1-5 | TRBV19
CASPGQGSSGANVLTF | TGTGCCAGCCCGGGACAGGGATCTTCTGGGGCCAACGTCCTGACTTTC | - | TRBD1 | TRBJ2-6 | TRBV2
CASSVGQGGTSPLHF | TGTGCCAGCAGCGTGGGACAGGGTGGGACTTCACCCCTCCACTTT | - | TRBD1 | TRBJ1-6 | TRBV9
CASSQSWGGSSYNEQFF | TGTGCCAGCAGCCAATCATGGGGGGGAAGCTCCTACAATGAGCAGTTCTTC | - | TRBD2 | TRBJ2-1 | TRBV4-2
CASSPGMGYTF | TGTGCCAGTAGTCCCGGGATGGGCTACACCTTC | once | - | TRBJ1-2 | TRBV19
CATSRGQGIGSPLHF | TGTGCCACCAGCAGAGGACAGGGGATCGGATCACCCCTCCACTTT | few | TRBD1 | TRBJ1-6 | TRBV15
CASSQDLGGRGRNEQFF | TGTGCCAGCAGCCAAGATCTAGGCGGGAGGGGTAGGAATGAGCAGTTCTTC | few | TRBD2 | TRBJ2-1 | TRBV3-1/TRBV3-2
CATPGTGGYGYTF | TGTGCCACTCCCGGGACAGGGGGGTATGGCTACACCTTC | - | TRBD1 | TRBJ1-2 | TRBV7-9
CASSGTGLGTEAFF | TGTGCCAGCAGCGGGACAGGGCTTGGCACTGAAGCTTTCTTT | - | TRBD1 | TRBJ1-1 | TRBV7-8
CASSQGSGENEKLFF | TGTGCCAGCAGCCAAGGATCGGGAGAGAATGAAAAACTGTTTTTT | few | - | TRBJ1-4 | TRBV4-2
CTTEGRNTEAFF | TGCACCACGGAGGGAAGAAACACTGAAGCTTTCTTT | - | - | TRBJ1-1 | TRBV29-1
CSVGVASGTNTGELFF | TGCAGCGTTGGGGTCGCTAGCGGTACAAACACCGGGGAGCTGTTTTTT | - | TRBD2 | TRBJ2-2 | TRBV29-1
CASGFKMDRRNYGYTF | TGTGCTAGTGGTTTCAAAATGGACAGAAGGAACTATGGCTACACCTTC | once | - | TRBJ1-2 | TRBV12-5
CASSLDSFNQPQHF | TGTGCCAGCAGCCTCGACAGCTTCAATCAGCCCCAGCATTTT | - | - | TRBJ1-5 | TRBV2
CASSLTAPGTAGNTIYF | TGTGCCAGCAGCTTAACTGCCCCCGGGACAGCTGGAAACACCATATATTTT | - | TRBD1 | TRBJ1-3 | TRBV7-3
CAWTIRTGPNTEAFF | TGTGCCTGGACTATTCGGACAGGACCGAACACTGAAGCTTTCTTT | - | TRBD1 | TRBJ1-1 | TRBV30
CASRDSGTGNF | TGTGCCAGCAGGGACTCAGGGACAGGGAACTTC | - | TRBD1 | TRBJ2-7 | TRBV6-5
CASSLLVNEQFF | TGTGCCAGCAGCCTTTTAGTCAATGAGCAGTTCTTC | - | - | TRBJ2-1 | TRBV7-9
CASRAGVPEGYTF | TGTGCCAGCAGGGCAGGGGTTCCGGAAGGCTACACCTTC | - | - | TRBJ1-2 | TRBV28
CASSYQYLGDYGYTF | TGTGCCAGCAGTTACCAATATTTAGGGGACTATGGCTACACCTTC | - | - | TRBJ1-2 | TRBV6-5
CAWSTGVTNEKLFF | TGTGCCTGGAGCACAGGGGTTACTAATGAAAAACTGTTTTTT | - | TRBD1 | TRBJ1-4 | TRBV30
CASSLGAGSSYNEQFF | TGTGCCAGCAGCTTAGGGGCGGGGAGCTCCTACAATGAGCAGTTCTTC | - | - | TRBJ2-1 | TRBV11-3
CASSEQGYGYTF | TGTGCCAGCAGCGAACAGGGCTATGGCTACACCTTC | - | - | TRBJ1-2 | TRBV12-3/TRBV12-4
CAIKSRDSPVNNEQFF | TGTGCCATCAAATCTAGGGACTCCCCGGTTAACAATGAGCAGTTCTTC | - | - | TRBJ2-1 | TRBV10-3
CASSKSRGEGYSNQPQHF | TGTGCCAGTAGTAAATCTCGGGGTGAGGGATATAGCAATCAGCCCCAGCATTTT | - | - | TRBJ1-5 | TRBV19
CASSYGAGSTNEKLFF | TGTGCCAGCAGTTACGGGGCCGGTAGTACTAATGAAAAACTGTTTTTT | - | - | TRBJ1-4 | TRBV6-6
CASSISGQNNYEQYF | TGTGCCAGTAGTATCTCGGGACAGAACAACTACGAGCAGTACTTC | - | TRBD1 | TRBJ2-7 | TRBV19
CASSLALASGPSYEQYF | TGTGCCAGCAGCTTGGCCCTTGCTAGCGGGCCGTCCTACGAGCAGTACTTC | - | TRBD2 | TRBJ2-7 | TRBV5-8
CASRIGGTGANVLTF | TGTGCCAGCAGGATAGGGGGAACTGGGGCCAACGTCCTGACTTTC | - | - | TRBJ2-6 | TRBV2
CASSLEDRYRLATQYF | TGCGCCAGCAGCTTGGAAGACAGGTATCGACTAGCGACGCAGTATTTT | once | TRBD2 | TRBJ2-3 | TRBV5-1
CASSILPGQGATGANVLTF | TGCGCCAGCAGCATATTACCGGGACAGGGGGCGACCGGGGCCAACGTCCTGACTTTC | - | TRBD1 | TRBJ2-6 | TRBV5-1
CASRPRRKGGEKLFF | TGTGCCAGCAGACCAAGGAGAAAAGGGGGTGAAAAACTGTTTTTT | - | - | TRBJ1-4 | TRBV6-5
CAILDSNEKLFF | TGTGCCATCCTCGACAGTAATGAAAAACTGTTTTTT | once | - | TRBJ1-4 | TRBV28
CASSPQTSPGGPGPRNIQYF | TGTGCCAGCAGCCCACAGACTAGCCCGGGAGGGCCTGGGCCTAGAAACATTCAGTACTTC | - | TRBD2 | TRBJ2-4 | TRBV4-2
CASSPGHTLRGTEAFF | TGTGCCAGCAGCCCGGGACATACGCTTAGGGGCACTGAAGCTTTCTTT | - | - | TRBJ1-1 | TRBV5-4
CASSVDLTGNYGYTF | TGTGCCAGCAGCGTAGACCTGACAGGGAACTATGGCTACACCTTC | - | TRBD1 | TRBJ1-2 | TRBV9
CASSEARKDLPLHF | TGTGCCAGCAGTGAAGCGCGAAAGGACTTACCCCTCCACTTT | - | - | TRBJ1-6 | TRBV6-1
CASKSEGNQPQHF | TGTGCCAGCAAGTCGGAGGGGAATCAGCCCCAGCATTTT | - | - | TRBJ1-5 | TRBV2
CASSLAGGPNTGELFF | TGTGCCAGCAGCTTGGCGGGAGGACCCAACACCGGGGAGCTGTTTTTT | - | TRBD2 | TRBJ2-2 | TRBV7-2
CAWRSLGGKRTGELFF | TGTGCCTGGAGGTCATTGGGGGGTAAGAGGACCGGGGAGCTGTTTTTT | - | - | TRBJ2-2 | TRBV30
CASKASSGRYDNEQFF | TGTGCCAGCAAGGCGTCTAGCGGGAGGTACGACAATGAGCAGTTCTTC | - | TRBD2 | TRBJ2-1 | TRBV28
CASSSTAQGSYEQYF | TGTGCCAGCAGCTCGACGGCCCAGGGGTCCTACGAGCAGTACTTC | - | - | TRBJ2-7 | TRBV7-9
CATSDPLHQAGASTDTQYF | TGTGCCACCAGTGATCCTTTACATCAAGCGGGGGCTAGCACAGATACGCAGTATTTT | - | TRBD2 | TRBJ2-3 | TRBV24-1